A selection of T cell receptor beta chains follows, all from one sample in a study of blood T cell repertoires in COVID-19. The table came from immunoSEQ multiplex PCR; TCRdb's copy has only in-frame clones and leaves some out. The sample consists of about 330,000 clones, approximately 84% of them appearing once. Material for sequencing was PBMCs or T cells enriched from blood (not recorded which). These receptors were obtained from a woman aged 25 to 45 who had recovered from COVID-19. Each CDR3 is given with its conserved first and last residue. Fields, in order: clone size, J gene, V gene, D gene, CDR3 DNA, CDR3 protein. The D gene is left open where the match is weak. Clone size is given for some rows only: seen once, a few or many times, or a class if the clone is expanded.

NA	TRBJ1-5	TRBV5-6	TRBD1	TGTGCCAGCAGCTCCTATTATTCGTACAGGGGTCGCGGCAATCAGCCCCAGCATTTT	CASSSYYSYRGRGNQPQHF
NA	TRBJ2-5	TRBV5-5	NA	TGTGCCAGCAATTTGGGAATCGGGAGCCAAGAGACCCAGTACTTC	CASNLGIGSQETQYF
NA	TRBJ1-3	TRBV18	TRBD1	TGTGCCAGCTCACCAGATTTCAGTTTGACAGGGAGAAACACCATATATTTT	CASSPDFSLTGRNTIYF
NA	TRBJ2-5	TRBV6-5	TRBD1	TGTGCCAGCGGGAGGACAGGGCCACAAGAGACCCAGTACTTC	CASGRTGPQETQYF
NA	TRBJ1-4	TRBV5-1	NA	TGCGCCAGCAGCTTGTCCGGTGCAACTAATGAAAAACTGTTTTTT	CASSLSGATNEKLFF
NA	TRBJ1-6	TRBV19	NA	TGTGCCAGTAGTAGTCCCCCAGGGAATTCACCCCTCCACTTT	CASSSPPGNSPLHF
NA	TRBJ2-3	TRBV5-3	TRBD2	TGTGCCAGAAGCAGGCAGCGGGGGGCCACAACAGATACGCAGTATTTT	CARSRQRGATTDTQYF
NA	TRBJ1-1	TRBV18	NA	TGTGCCAGCTCACACTACGACAGCGGGGCGAACACTGAAGCTTTCTTT	CASSHYDSGANTEAFF
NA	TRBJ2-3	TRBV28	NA	TGTGCCAGCAGTTTCGACAGAGCTCATACGCAGTATTTT	CASSFDRAHTQYF
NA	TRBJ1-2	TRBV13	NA	TGTGCCAGCAGCTCGCCGCGTTTCCTCCATGGCTACACCTTC	CASSSPRFLHGYTF
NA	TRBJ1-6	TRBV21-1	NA	TGTGCCAGCAGCAGACCCTGGGACAGGGATAATTCACCCCTCCACTTT	CASSRPWDRDNSPLHF
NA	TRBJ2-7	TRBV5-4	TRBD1	TGTGCCAGCAGCTTACGATCCGGACAGGGGGGGGCCGGCGAGCAGTACTTC	CASSLRSGQGGAGEQYF
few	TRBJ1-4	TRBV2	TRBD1	TGTGCCAGCAAGCCGGGACAGGGGAGGTTGAAGGGTGAAAAACTGTTTTTT	CASKPGQGRLKGEKLFF
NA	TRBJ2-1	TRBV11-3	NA	TGTGCCAGCAGCTTAAGCCCGCTCGGTGAGCAGTTCTTC	CASSLSPLGEQFF
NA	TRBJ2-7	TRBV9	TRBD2	TGTGCCAGCAGTGCAACTAGCGGGGTGCCCTACGAGCAGTACTTC	CASSATSGVPYEQYF
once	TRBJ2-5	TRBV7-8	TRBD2	TGTGCCAGCAGCTTGGTCCGGAGCGGGGGGGCTCAGGAGACCCAGTACTTC	CASSLVRSGGAQETQYF
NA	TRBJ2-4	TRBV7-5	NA	TGTGTCAGAAGCTTATGGGGACTAGCGGGGGGTAACATTCAGTACTTC	CVRSLWGLAGGNIQYF
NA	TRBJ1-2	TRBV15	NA	TGTGCCACCAGCAGAGATAGGACAGAATATGGCTACACCTTC	CATSRDRTEYGYTF
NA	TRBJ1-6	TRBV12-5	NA	TGTGCTAGTGGTTTGGGCAGGGTGCCCACAGACCATTCACCCCTCCACTTT	CASGLGRVPTDHSPLHF
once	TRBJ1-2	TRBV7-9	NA	TGTGCCAGCAGCTCGTCGACAGCCACTCTTGATGGCTACACCTTC	CASSSSTATLDGYTF
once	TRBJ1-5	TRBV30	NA	TGTGCCTGGGGGGGGAGCGGGGGCAATCAGCCCCAGCATTTT	CAWGGSGGNQPQHF
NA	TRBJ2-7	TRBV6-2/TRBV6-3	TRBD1	TGTGCCAGCAGTTACGCCGGGACAGGGCGAAACGAGCAGTACTTC	CASSYAGTGRNEQYF
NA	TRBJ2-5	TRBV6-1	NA	TGTGCCAGCAGTGAAGGAGGGGGGGCAGAGACCCAGTACTTC	CASSEGGGAETQYF
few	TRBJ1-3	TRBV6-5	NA	TGTGCCAGCAGCATATGGGTACAGGGCCCAGGGGCCATATATTTT	CASSIWVQGPGAIYF
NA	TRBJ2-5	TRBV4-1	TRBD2	TGCGCCAGCAGCCAAGATCAGCTAGCGGGGGGGCAAGAGACCCAGTACTTC	CASSQDQLAGGQETQYF
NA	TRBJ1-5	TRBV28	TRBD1	TGTGCCAGCACCTCCTTGGGACAGGGGGCGGGCCAGCCCCAGCATTTT	CASTSLGQGAGQPQHF
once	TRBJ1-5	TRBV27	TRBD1	TGTGCCAGCAGTAAAGGGGGCTACAATCAGCCCCAGCATTTT	CASSKGGYNQPQHF
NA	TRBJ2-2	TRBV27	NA	TGTGCCAGCAGTCACTACATAGCCGGGGAGCTGTTTTTT	CASSHYIAGELFF
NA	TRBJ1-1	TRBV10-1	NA	TGCGCCAGCAGTGATTCCTACGGGACAATGGGGACTGAAGCTTTCTTT	CASSDSYGTMGTEAFF
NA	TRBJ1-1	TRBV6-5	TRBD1	TGTGCCAGCAGTTCAGGGGGGAGTACTGAAGCTTTCTTT	CASSSGGSTEAFF
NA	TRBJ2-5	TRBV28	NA	TGTGCCAGCAGCTCTTTTACCCCTCGGGAGACCCAGTACTTC	CASSSFTPRETQYF
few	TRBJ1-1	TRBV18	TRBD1	TGTGCCAGCTCACCACCCCACACAGGGGGCGAGGGAGAAGCTTTCTTT	CASSPPHTGGEGEAFF
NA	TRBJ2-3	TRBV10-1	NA	TGCGCCAGCAGTGAGTCGGGCAGGATGAATACGCAGTATTTT	CASSESGRMNTQYF
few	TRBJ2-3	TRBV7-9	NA	TGTGCCAGCACCGACTCGACCGGGGCAGATACGCAGTATTTT	CASTDSTGADTQYF
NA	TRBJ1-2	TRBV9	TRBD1	TGTGCCAGCAGCCCAACTCTGTTATACAGGGGCGGCTACACCTTC	CASSPTLLYRGGYTF
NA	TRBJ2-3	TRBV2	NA	TGTGCCAGCAGTGAAGATTCAGGCACAGATACGCAGTATTTT	CASSEDSGTDTQYF
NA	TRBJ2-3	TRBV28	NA	TGTGCCAGCAGTTTAGAGAAGGAGGGCCTCGGGAGCACAGATACGCAGTATTTT	CASSLEKEGLGSTDTQYF
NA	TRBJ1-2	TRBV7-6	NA	TGTGCCAGCAGCCCCCGGCTGGGCAGTAACTATGGCTACACCTTC	CASSPRLGSNYGYTF
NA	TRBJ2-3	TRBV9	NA	TGTGCCAGCAGCGTAGGGGCAGGGGGGCCAGATACGCAGTATTTT	CASSVGAGGPDTQYF
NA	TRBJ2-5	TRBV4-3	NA	TGCGCCAGCAGCCAAGATTTTTCCAGGGGCGAGACCCAGTACTTC	CASSQDFSRGETQYF
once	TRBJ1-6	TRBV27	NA	TGTGCCAGCAGTTGGTCCCGGGGTGATTCACCCCTCCACTTT	CASSWSRGDSPLHF
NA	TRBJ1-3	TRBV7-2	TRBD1	TGTGCCAGCAGCGATTACAGGGGGAGTGATGGAAACACCATATATTTT	CASSDYRGSDGNTIYF
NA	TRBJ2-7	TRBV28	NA	TGTGCCAGCAGTTCCTCCGGTGGGGGGACCTACGAGCAGTACTTC	CASSSSGGGTYEQYF
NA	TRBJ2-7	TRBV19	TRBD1	TGTGCCAGTAAACCCGGGACAGGAGGGGCTTACGAGCAGTACTTC	CASKPGTGGAYEQYF
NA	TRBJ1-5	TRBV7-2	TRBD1	TGTGCCAGCAGCTTGACCGGACAGGGGAATCAGCCCCAGCATTTT	CASSLTGQGNQPQHF
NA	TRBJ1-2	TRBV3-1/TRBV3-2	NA	TGTGCCAGCAGCCACCCCGAGGGACGGGGGTATGGCTACACCTTC	CASSHPEGRGYGYTF
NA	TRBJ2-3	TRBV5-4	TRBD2	TGTGCCAGCAGCCGTGGACTAGCGGGGGGGCAGGTCGGCACAGATACGCAGTATTTT	CASSRGLAGGQVGTDTQYF
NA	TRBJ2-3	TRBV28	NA	TGTGCCAGTAGTTATCAGGGGCGACAGGATACGCAGTATTTT	CASSYQGRQDTQYF
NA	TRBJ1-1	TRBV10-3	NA	TGTGCCATCCAGCCGGGTACCCCGAACACTGAAGCTTTCTTT	CAIQPGTPNTEAFF
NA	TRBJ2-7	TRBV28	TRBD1	TGTGCCAGCCGGGACAGGCCCAACGAGCAGTACTTC	CASRDRPNEQYF